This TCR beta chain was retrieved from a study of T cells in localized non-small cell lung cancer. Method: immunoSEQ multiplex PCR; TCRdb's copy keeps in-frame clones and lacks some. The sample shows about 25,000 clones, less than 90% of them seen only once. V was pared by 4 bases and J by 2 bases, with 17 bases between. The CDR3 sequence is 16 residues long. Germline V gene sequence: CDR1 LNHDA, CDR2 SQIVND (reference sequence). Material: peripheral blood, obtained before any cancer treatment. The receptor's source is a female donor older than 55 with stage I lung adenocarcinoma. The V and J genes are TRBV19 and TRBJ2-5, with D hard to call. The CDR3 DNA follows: TGTGCCAGTAGTACCACACTCGGACGGAGACAAGAGACCCAGTACTTC. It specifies CASSTTLGRRQETQYF.